This T cell receptor (beta chain) was captured by sequencing in a study of cytomegalovirus exposure and HLA in healthy donors. As for the study in general: Early release data held tens of millions of unique TCRs from HLA-typed donors. Whole-study results and caveats: When a later analysis compared HLA-associated TCR beta chains with equally common others, the HLA-associated chains turned out to be more clonally expanded and to have lower generation probabilities. There were some V segments, including TRBV6-2 and TRBV6-3, excluded as indistinguishable. A later analysis linked a missense DCLRE1C variant to TCR beta V- and J-gene trimming.

J gave up 5 bases and V 4 bases, and 3 bases lay outside the gene matches. The CDR3 runs to 13 residues. Germline V lookup: CDR1 MNHEY, CDR2 SMNVEV (reference sequence). In the PCR, 60 Vbeta and 13 Jbeta primers were used. Profiling relied on immunoSEQ multiplex PCR, and the TCRdb table lists in-frame clones only, not all of them. Among about 160,000 clones listed, 80% were seen once. About this clone: Its antigen is unknown.

This chain links TRBV27 with TRBJ2-5; 8 bases match TRBD2. The sequencing sample was made of PBMCs. This clonotype was sampled from a man aged 18 to 35 in good health and CMV-seropositive. The CDR3 DNA follows: TGTGCCAGCAGTTACGGGAGGGGGGAGACCCAGTACTTC. Translated: CASSYGRGETQYF.